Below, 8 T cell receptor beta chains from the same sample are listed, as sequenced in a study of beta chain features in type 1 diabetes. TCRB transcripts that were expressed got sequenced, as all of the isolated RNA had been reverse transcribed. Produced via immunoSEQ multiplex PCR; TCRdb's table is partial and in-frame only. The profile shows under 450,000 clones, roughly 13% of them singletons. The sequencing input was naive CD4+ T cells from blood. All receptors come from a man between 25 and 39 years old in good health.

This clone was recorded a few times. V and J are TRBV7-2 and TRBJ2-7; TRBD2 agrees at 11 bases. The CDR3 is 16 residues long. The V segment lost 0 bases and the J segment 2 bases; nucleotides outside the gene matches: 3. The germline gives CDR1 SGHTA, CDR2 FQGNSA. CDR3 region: CASSLALAGGAYEQYF. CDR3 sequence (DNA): TGTGCCAGCAGCTTAGCGCTAGCGGGGGGCGCCTACGAGCAGTACTTC.

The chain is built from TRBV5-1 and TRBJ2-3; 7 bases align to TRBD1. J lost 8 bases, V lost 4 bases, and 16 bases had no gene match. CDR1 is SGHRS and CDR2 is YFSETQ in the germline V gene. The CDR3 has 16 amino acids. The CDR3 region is CASSPPGTERRVTQYF. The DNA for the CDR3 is TGCGCCAGCAGCCCCCCCGGGACAGAACGTAGGGTTACGCAGTATTTT.

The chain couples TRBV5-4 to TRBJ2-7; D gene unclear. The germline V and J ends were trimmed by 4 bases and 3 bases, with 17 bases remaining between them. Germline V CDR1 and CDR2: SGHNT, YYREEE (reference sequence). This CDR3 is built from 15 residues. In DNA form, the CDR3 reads TGTGCCAGCAGCCCCACACCCGGTAGGAGCTACGAGCAGTACGTC. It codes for CASSPTPGRSYEQYV.

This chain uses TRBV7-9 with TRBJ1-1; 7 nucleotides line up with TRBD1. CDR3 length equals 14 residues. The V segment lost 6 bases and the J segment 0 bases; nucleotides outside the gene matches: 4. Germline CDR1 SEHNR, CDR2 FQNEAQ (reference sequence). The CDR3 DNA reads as TGTGCCAGCAGGTTGGGACAGATGAACACTGAAGCTTTCTTT. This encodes CASRLGQMNTEAFF. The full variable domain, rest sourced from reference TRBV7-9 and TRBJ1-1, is DTGVSQNPRHKITKRGQNVTFRCDPISEHNRLYWYRQTLGQGPEFLTYFQNEAQLEKSRLLSDRFSAERPKGSFSTLEIQRTEQGDSAMYLCASRLGQMNTEAFFGQGTRLTVV.

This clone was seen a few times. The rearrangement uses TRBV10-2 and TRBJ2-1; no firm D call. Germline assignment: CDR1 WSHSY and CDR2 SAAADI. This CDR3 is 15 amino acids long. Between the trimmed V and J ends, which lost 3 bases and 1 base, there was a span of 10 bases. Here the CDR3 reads CASSEWQSSYNEQFF. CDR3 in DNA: TGCGCCAGCAGTGAATGGCAGAGTTCCTACAATGAGCAGTTCTTC.

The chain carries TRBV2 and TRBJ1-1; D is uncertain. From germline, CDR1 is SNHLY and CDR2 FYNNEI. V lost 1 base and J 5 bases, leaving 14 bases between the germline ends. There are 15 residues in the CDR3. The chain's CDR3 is CASSEGVRSGTEAFF. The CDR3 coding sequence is TGTGCCAGCAGTGAAGGCGTCAGGAGTGGGACTGAAGCTTTCTTT.

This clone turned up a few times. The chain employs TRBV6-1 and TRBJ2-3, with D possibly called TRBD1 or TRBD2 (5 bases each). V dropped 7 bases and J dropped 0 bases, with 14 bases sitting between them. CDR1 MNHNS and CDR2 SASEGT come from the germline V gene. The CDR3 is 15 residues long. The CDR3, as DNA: TGTGCCAGCAAAAATCCGGGACCGAGCACAGATACGCAGTATTTT. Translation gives CASKNPGPSTDTQYF.

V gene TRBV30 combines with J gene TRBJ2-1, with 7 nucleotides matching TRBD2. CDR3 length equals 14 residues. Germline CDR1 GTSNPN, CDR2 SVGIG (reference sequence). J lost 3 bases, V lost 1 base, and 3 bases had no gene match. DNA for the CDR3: TGTGCCTGGAGTGAGCTAGCGGACTACAATGAGCAGTTCTTC. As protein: CAWSELADYNEQFF.